The 3 T cell receptor beta chains presented below share a single source sample, sequenced in a study of cytomegalovirus exposure and HLA in healthy donors. Both 60 Vbeta primers and 13 Jbeta primers went into the PCR. Produced via immunoSEQ multiplex PCR; TCRdb's table is partial and in-frame only. The sample lists approximately 50,000 clones, around three quarters occurring once. Specimen: PBMCs. All receptors derive from a young man in good health and CMV-seropositive.

J is TRBJ2-7 and V is TRBV7-9, with D perhaps matching TRBD1 (6 bases). Germline-derived CDR1 and CDR2 are SEHNR and FQNEAQ (reference sequence). The CDR3 is made up of 15 amino acids. Trimming stripped 1 base from V and 12 bases from J, with 22 bases between. CDR3 nucleotide sequence: TGTGCCAGCAGCTTAGAAGGGACAATCCCAAGCGAGGGGTACTTC. Protein: CASSLEGTIPSEGYF.

The V call is TRBV5-1, the J call TRBJ1-2, with a tentative D call TRBD1 (6 bases). CDR1 is SGHRS, CDR2 YFSETQ, per germline. The CDR3 covers 15 residues. V lost 5 bases, J lost 0 bases, and 14 bases lay in between. CDR3 in amino acids: CASSLEGTTNYGYTF. The CDR3 DNA reads as TGCGCCAGCAGTCTTGAGGGGACAACTAACTATGGCTACACCTTC.

V is TRBV14 and J is TRBJ1-1; unclear D gene. The V end was cut by 4 bases, the J end by 0 bases, with 15 bases between. Germline CDR1 and CDR2: SGHDN and FVKESK. The CDR3 is 16 residues long. DNA for the CDR3: TGTGCCAGCAGCCTCAGGACGGGAGTTATGAACACTGAAGCTTTCTTT. Encoded protein: CASSLRTGVMNTEAFF.